These 27 T cell receptor beta chains were sequenced from one sample in a study of shared clonotypes between healthy human individuals. Sequencing was performed with immunoSEQ multiplex PCR; in TCRdb, only in-frame clones are kept and a portion is missing. Seen here are roughly 1,000,000 clones, about four fifths observed once, and the top ten hold under 0.6%. Sequenced sample: memory CD4+ T cells from PBMCs. The subset denotes: CD45RA-negative fraction. The receptors shown here come from a man between 18 and 29 years old in good health. Some clones in this sample may be carry-over from other donors' samples.

DNA for the CDR3: TGTGCCAGCAGAGGACGGGGGAAAGAGACCCAGTACTTC. Protein: CASRGRGKETQYF. The rearrangement uses TRBV6-1 and TRBJ2-5, with TRBD2 as a possible D gene (6 bases). The CDR3 length is 13 residues. Looked up from germline, CDR1 is MNHNS and CDR2 is SASEGT. Trimming cost V 6 bases and J 3 bases, with 11 bases left between them.

The J gene is TRBJ1-1, the V gene TRBV7-2; 7 bases match TRBD1. This CDR3 contains 15 residues. The V gene's germline CDR1 is SGHTA and CDR2 FQGNSA. J lost 1 base, V lost 2 bases, and 4 bases had no gene match. The CDR3 is CASSLLGQRNTEAFF. CDR3 nucleotide sequence: TGTGCCAGCAGCTTACTGGGACAGAGGAACACTGAAGCTTTCTTT.

Regarding this clone: At the DNA level, this CDR3 is encoded by other sequences in the same sample as well. The V and J genes are TRBV28 and TRBJ1-3, with D uncertain. Germline CDR1 and CDR2: MDHEN and SYDVKM. The V end lost 5 bases, the J end lost 1 base, and 9 bases lay between the germline ends. CDR3 length equals 14 residues. The CDR3 sequence is CASSRGGSGNTIYF. The CDR3 DNA reads as TGTGCCAGCAGTCGAGGAGGATCTGGAAACACCATATATTTT.

V is TRBV11-3 and J is TRBJ2-1; 8 nucleotides line up with TRBD1. The V segment lost 5 bases and the J segment 2 bases; nucleotides outside the gene matches: 8. The CDR3 totals 16 residues. The germline gives CDR1 SGHNT, CDR2 YENEEA. CDR3 nucleotides: TGTGCCAGCAGCCCCGGGACAGGCGAACCCTACAATGAGCAGTTCTTC. This translates into CASSPGTGEPYNEQFF.

This rearrangement joins TRBV29-1 to TRBJ2-1; 8 bases align to TRBD2. The CDR3 is made up of 12 amino acids. V lost 6 bases to trimming and J lost 8 bases; unmatched junction nucleotides: 6. In germline, CDR1 is SQVTM, CDR2 ANQGSEA. The CDR3 DNA sequence: TGCAGCGTAGCGGGAGTACCCGATGAGCAGTTCTTC. It codes for CSVAGVPDEQFF.

The gene calls are TRBV5-1 and TRBJ2-1, with 7 positions matching TRBD2. The ends lost 3 bases at V and 8 bases at J; junction bases unmatched: 14. Germline loops: CDR1 SGHRS, CDR2 YFSETQ. This CDR3 has 16 amino acids. The CDR3 DNA follows: TGCGCCAGCAGCTCCCCCACCGCGGGAGTGTTGGATGAGCAGTTCTTC. Encoded protein: CASSSPTAGVLDEQFF.

The chain joins TRBV28 to TRBJ1-4; maybe TRBD1 (5 bases). CDR3 length equals 16 residues. V shed 5 bases and J shed 6 bases, with 19 bases lying between them. The germline V gene encodes CDR1 MDHEN and CDR2 SYDVKM. The CDR3 nucleotides read TGTGCCAGCAGTAGAAGGGGCCACCTGGGGGATGAAAAACTGTTTTTT. It codes for CASSRRGHLGDEKLFF.

The genes are TRBV7-6 and TRBJ2-7; 10 nucleotides line up with TRBD1. This CDR3 is built from 15 residues. Per the germline V gene, CDR1 is SGHVS and CDR2 is FNYEAQ. The trim removed 5 bases at V and 5 bases at J, leaving 9 bases unmatched. CDR3 region: CASSVTGTGVNEQYF. The CDR3 DNA sequence: TGTGCCAGCAGCGTGACCGGGACAGGGGTAAACGAGCAGTACTTC.

The CDR3 DNA is TGCAGCGTTGACCGATTTGGACAGGGGGCTGACTATGGCTACACCTTC. This codes for CSVDRFGQGADYGYTF. This chain links TRBV29-1 with TRBJ1-2; 11 bases map to TRBD1. The CDR3 sequence is 16 residues long. V lost 3 bases, J lost 3 bases, and 9 bases stayed unmatched. CDR1 SQVTM and CDR2 ANQGSEA come from the germline V gene.

The genes are TRBV28 and TRBJ2-1; no definite D call. The CDR3 runs to 16 residues. Trimming removed 5 bases from V and 8 bases from J, with 22 bases in between. Germline CDR1 reads MDHEN; CDR2 reads SYDVKM. CDR3 residues: CASSNLGLRNTDEQFF. The DNA of the CDR3 is TGTGCCAGCAGTAATCTGGGCCTACGGAATACGGATGAGCAGTTCTTC.

This chain uses TRBV4-2 with TRBJ2-7; D is possibly TRBD2 (7 bases). The CDR3 totals 16 residues. Germline lookup yields CDR1 LGHNA and CDR2 YNFKEQ. Trimming pared 5 bases from V and 2 bases from J, leaving 19 bases between. The CDR3 here is CASSMAGDWTAYEQYF. The CDR3, as DNA: TGTGCCAGCAGCATGGCGGGGGACTGGACAGCCTACGAGCAGTACTTC.

This clone has a handful of counts. The chain employs TRBV7-8 and TRBJ1-1; D is possibly TRBD1 (5 bases). This CDR3 contains 12 residues. V lost 5 bases to trimming and J lost 6 bases, with 10 bases between them. The germline CDR1 and CDR2 sequences are SGHVS and FQNEAQ. CDR3: CASSPRGSEAFF. CDR3 in DNA: TGTGCCAGCAGCCCGAGGGGCTCTGAAGCTTTCTTT.

This chain joins TRBV5-1 and TRBJ2-3; TRBD2 agrees at 15 bases. In germline, CDR1 is SGHRS, CDR2 YFSETQ. This CDR3 contains 17 residues. V lost 6 bases and J lost 0; bases outside the gene matches: 5. CDR3 DNA: TGCGCCAGCACTGGACTAGCGGGAGGGGTTAGCACAGATACGCAGTATTTT. Residues: CASTGLAGGVSTDTQYF.

This rearrangement joins TRBV2 to TRBJ1-5; D is possibly TRBD1 (5 bases). V was cut by 7 bases and J by 6 bases, with 13 bases left in between. Germline V gene sequence: CDR1 SNHLY, CDR2 FYNNEI. The CDR3 length is 13 residues. CDR3 sequence: CASKGSQVQPQHF. The CDR3 DNA follows: TGTGCCAGCAAGGGCTCACAGGTTCAGCCCCAGCATTTT.

Remarks on this clone: A clone one base away is much larger, so this may be a read error. The genes are TRBV7-9 and TRBJ1-2; D remains ambiguous. Germline lookup yields CDR1 SEHNR and CDR2 FQNEAQ (reference sequence). The CDR3 is 12 residues long. Trimming removed 0 bases at V and 5 bases at J, with 4 bases between. DNA of the CDR3: TGTGCCAGCAGCTTAGCGGAGTATGGCTACACCTTC. It yields the protein CASSLAEYGYTF. Filled out from reference TRBV7-9 and TRBJ1-2, the complete variable domain reads DTGVSQNPRHKITKRGQNVTFRCDPISEHNRLYWYRQTLGQGPEFLTYFQNEAQLEKSRLLSDRFSAERPKGSFSTLEIQRTEQGDSAMYLCASSLAEYGYTFGSGTRLTVV.

The chain is built from TRBV18 and TRBJ2-1; the match to TRBD2 covers 9 bases. The germline CDR1 and CDR2 sequences are KGHSH and LQKENI. This CDR3 has 16 residues. The trim removed 3 bases at V and 0 bases at J, leaving 3 bases unmatched. CDR3 in amino acids: CASSPTSGYSYNEQFF. The CDR3 DNA reads as TGTGCCAGCTCACCGACTAGCGGCTACTCCTACAATGAGCAGTTCTTC.

This chain connects TRBV6-6 to TRBJ2-7; the D gene could be TRBD1 or TRBD2 (6 bases each). The CDR3 length is 12 residues. CDR1 is MNHNY and CDR2 is SVGAGI in the germline V gene (reference sequence). The V end was cut by 6 bases, the J end by 6 bases, with 12 bases between. The CDR3 sequence is CASRLQGGEQYF. CDR3 DNA: TGTGCCAGCAGGTTACAGGGAGGCGAGCAGTACTTC.

V gene TRBV15 combines with J gene TRBJ2-3; TRBD2 agrees at 8 bases. Germline V gene sequence: CDR1 LNHNV, CDR2 YYDKDF (reference sequence). This CDR3 has 16 amino acids. Losses at the gene ends were 2 bases for V and 6 bases for J; bases not matched to a gene: 10. CDR3 in amino acids: CATSRFATSVGDTQYF. CDR3 DNA sequence: TGTGCCACCAGCAGATTCGCGACTAGCGTTGGCGATACGCAGTATTTT.

The chain links TRBV30 to TRBJ2-2; D not certain. Germline V CDR1 and CDR2: GTSNPN, SVGIG (reference sequence). Trimming removed 4 bases from V and 13 bases from J, with 13 bases in between. CDR3 size: 11 residues. The CDR3 DNA follows: TGTGCCTGGAAAACTGTGTTCGGGCTGTTTTTT. Translating it yields CAWKTVFGLFF.

The V gene is TRBV5-1, the J gene TRBJ1-2, with D possibly being TRBD1 (5 bases). This CDR3 is 14 amino acids long. The V end lost 1 base, the J end lost 4 bases, and 11 bases lay between the germline ends. Germline CDR1 and CDR2: SGHRS and YFSETQ. CDR3 residues: CASSLTGTVYGYTF. DNA for the CDR3: TGCGCCAGCAGCTTGACAGGAACGGTCTATGGCTACACCTTC.

The CDR3 bases are TGTGCCAGCACCCCGATAGCAGGCTACGAGCAGTACTTC. It translates to CASTPIAGYEQYF. The gene calls are TRBV7-2 and TRBJ2-7; D is ambiguous. The germline V and J ends were trimmed by 7 bases and 3 bases, with 13 bases remaining between them. Germline assignment: CDR1 SGHTA and CDR2 FQGNSA. The CDR3 consists of 13 residues.

The gene calls are TRBV7-9 and TRBJ1-1; 10 nucleotides line up with TRBD1. This CDR3 spans 15 amino acids. Germline CDR1 reads SEHNR; CDR2 reads FQNEAQ (reference sequence). Unmatched junction bases numbered 9, after V lost 5 bases and J lost 6 bases. The CDR3 DNA is TGTGCCAGCAGCCTTTCTGACAGGGGGCGTGCTGAAGCTTTCTTT. Its protein is CASSLSDRGRAEAFF.

The rearrangement uses TRBV28 and TRBJ2-5, with D tentatively TRBD2 (5 bases). Trimming took off 6 bases at V and 12 bases at J, with 17 bases between the two ends. The CDR3 has 12 amino acids. In germline, CDR1 is MDHEN, CDR2 SYDVKM. The CDR3 sequence is CASSPPGLREYF. The CDR3, as DNA: TGTGCCAGCAGCCCCCCAGGACTTAGGGAGTACTTC.

CDR3 region: CAWSATVSNQPQHF. The CDR3 nucleotides read TGTGCCTGGAGTGCGACGGTCTCCAATCAGCCCCAGCATTTT. The chain employs TRBV30 and TRBJ1-5; no firm D call. CDR1 and CDR2 (germline): GTSNPN, SVGIG (reference sequence). V dropped 1 base and J dropped 3 bases, with 10 bases sitting between them. The CDR3 consists of 14 residues.

The chain is built from TRBV5-4 and TRBJ2-5; 7 bases fit TRBD1. With V trimmed by 0 bases and J by 2 bases, 4 bases remained unmatched. The CDR3 is 15 residues long. CDR1 SGHNT and CDR2 YYREEE come from the germline V gene (reference sequence). The CDR3 region has the DNA TGTGCCAGCAGCTTGGATCCAGGGGGACAAGAGACCCAGTACTTC. Encoded protein: CASSLDPGGQETQYF.

The chain is built from TRBV6-6 and TRBJ1-6; D gene unclear. This CDR3 comprises 14 residues. CDR1 is MNHNY, CDR2 SVGAGI, per germline (reference sequence). V shed 4 bases and J shed 7 bases, with 11 bases lying between them. CDR3 sequence (DNA): TGTGCCAGCAGTTTCCTAATGGGCAATTCACCCCTCCACTTT. This translates into CASSFLMGNSPLHF.

This sequence joins TRBV5-5 and TRBJ2-7, with TRBD1 as a possible D gene (6 bases). Per the germline V gene, CDR1 is SGHKS and CDR2 is YYEKEE (reference sequence). The length of the CDR3 is 17 residues. With 2 bases removed from V and 7 bases from J, the gap between germline ends came to 25 bases. This chain's CDR3 is CASSFRDIKGPSGEQYF. The CDR3 DNA follows: TGTGCCAGCAGCTTCCGGGACATTAAAGGGCCCAGTGGGGAGCAGTACTTC. The whole variable domain, remainder taken from reference TRBV5-5 and TRBJ2-7, is DAGVTQSPTHLIKTRGQQVTLRCSPISGHKSVSWYQQVLGQGPQFIFQYYEKEERGRGNFPDRFSARQFPNYSSELNVNALLLGDSALYLCASSFRDIKGPSGEQYFGPGTRLTVT.